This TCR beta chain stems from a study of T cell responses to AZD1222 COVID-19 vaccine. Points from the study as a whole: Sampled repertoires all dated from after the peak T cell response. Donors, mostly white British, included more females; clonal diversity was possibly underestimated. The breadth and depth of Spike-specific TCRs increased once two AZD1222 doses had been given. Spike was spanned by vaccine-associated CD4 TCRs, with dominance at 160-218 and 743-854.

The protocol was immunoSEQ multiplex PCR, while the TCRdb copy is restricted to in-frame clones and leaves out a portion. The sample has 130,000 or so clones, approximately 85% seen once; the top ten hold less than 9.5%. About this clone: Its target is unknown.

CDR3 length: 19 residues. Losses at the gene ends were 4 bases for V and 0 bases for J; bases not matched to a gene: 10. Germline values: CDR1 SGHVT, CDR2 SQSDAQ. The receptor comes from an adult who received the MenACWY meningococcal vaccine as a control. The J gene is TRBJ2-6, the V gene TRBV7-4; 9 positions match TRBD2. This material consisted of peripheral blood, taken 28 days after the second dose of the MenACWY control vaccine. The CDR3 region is CASSWGGLAGHSGANVLTF. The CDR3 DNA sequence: TGTGCCAGCAGCTGGGGCGGGCTAGCGGGACACTCTGGGGCCAACGTCCTGACTTTC.